The rows below give T cell receptor beta chains drawn from one sample of a study of cytomegalovirus exposure and HLA in healthy donors. Generated by immunoSEQ multiplex PCR, the TCRdb table keeps only in-frame clones and is missing some. The repertoire includes some 150,000 clones, 75% to 80% of them detected once, and approximately 6.3% sits in the top ten. The sample was PBMCs. Receptors originate from a man aged 35-49 years in good health and CMV-seropositive. The CDR3 runs from the conserved cysteine through the conserved F or W. Fields, in order: clone size, V gene, D gene, J gene, CDR3 DNA, CDR3 protein. The D gene is left open where the match is weak. Clone size is not always given. Where it is, it says once, few, many or a class for expanded clones.

abundance: -
v_gene: TRBV30
d_gene: TRBD2
j_gene: TRBJ2-5
CDR3nt: TGTGCCTGGAGTAGGGGCGGGGGGGAGACCCAGTACTTC
CDR3aa: CAWSRGGGETQYF

abundance: -
v_gene: TRBV14
d_gene: -
j_gene: TRBJ2-5
CDR3nt: TGTGCCAGCAGCCAAGGAGCACGCGGAGAGACCCAGTACTTC
CDR3aa: CASSQGARGETQYF

abundance: -
v_gene: TRBV19
d_gene: -
j_gene: TRBJ2-7
CDR3nt: TGTGCCAGTAGTATCTTCGTTTCCTACGAGCAGTACTTC
CDR3aa: CASSIFVSYEQYF

abundance: once
v_gene: TRBV7-3
d_gene: TRBD2
j_gene: TRBJ2-1
CDR3nt: TGTGCCAGCAGCTCAGGACATGGGACTAGCGGAGGGGAATATGAGCAGTTCTTC
CDR3aa: CASSSGHGTSGGEYEQFF

abundance: -
v_gene: TRBV7-3
d_gene: -
j_gene: TRBJ2-1
CDR3nt: TGTGCCAGCAGCTTGGACTGGAACAATGAGCAGTTCTTC
CDR3aa: CASSLDWNNEQFF

abundance: -
v_gene: TRBV7-9
d_gene: -
j_gene: TRBJ1-1
CDR3nt: TGTGCCAGCACCCTTTTCACTGAAGCTTTCTTT
CDR3aa: CASTLFTEAFF

abundance: -
v_gene: TRBV10-3
d_gene: -
j_gene: TRBJ1-2
CDR3nt: TGTGCCATCAGTGAGGAGCCGGACTATAACTATGGCTACACCTTC
CDR3aa: CAISEEPDYNYGYTF

abundance: -
v_gene: TRBV9
d_gene: TRBD2
j_gene: TRBJ2-3
CDR3nt: TGTGCCAGCAGCGTAAGCCTAGCGGGACTCACAGATACGCAGTATTTT
CDR3aa: CASSVSLAGLTDTQYF

abundance: -
v_gene: TRBV2
d_gene: -
j_gene: TRBJ2-2
CDR3nt: TGTGCCAGCAGTGATGAGGCCAGGGCCACCGGGGAGCTGTTTTTT
CDR3aa: CASSDEARATGELFF

abundance: once
v_gene: TRBV11-2
d_gene: TRBD2
j_gene: TRBJ2-1
CDR3nt: TGTGCCAGCAGCTCGCGGGTGGCTAGCGGCAGTGAGCAGTTCTTC
CDR3aa: CASSSRVASGSEQFF

abundance: -
v_gene: TRBV6-5
d_gene: TRBD2
j_gene: TRBJ2-7
CDR3nt: TGTGCCAGCAGTCCTCGGACTAGCGGGTCCTACGAGCAGTACTTC
CDR3aa: CASSPRTSGSYEQYF

abundance: -
v_gene: TRBV28
d_gene: -
j_gene: TRBJ1-2
CDR3nt: TGTGCCAGCAGCCATCGCTCCAGGAACTATGGCTACACCTTC
CDR3aa: CASSHRSRNYGYTF

abundance: -
v_gene: TRBV11-3
d_gene: TRBD1
j_gene: TRBJ1-2
CDR3nt: TGTGCCAGCAGCTTCCGGGACAGTATCTATGGCTACACCTTC
CDR3aa: CASSFRDSIYGYTF

abundance: few
v_gene: TRBV6-5
d_gene: -
j_gene: TRBJ1-1
CDR3nt: TGTGCCAGCAGTTACTCGGGCAGGGGGAACACTGAAGCTTTCTTT
CDR3aa: CASSYSGRGNTEAFF

abundance: -
v_gene: TRBV27
d_gene: TRBD1
j_gene: TRBJ2-6
CDR3nt: TGTGCCAGCAGGAAAGACAGGGTTGCTTTCTCTGGGGCCAACGTCCTGACTTTC
CDR3aa: CASRKDRVAFSGANVLTF

abundance: -
v_gene: TRBV6-5
d_gene: TRBD1
j_gene: TRBJ2-1
CDR3nt: TGTGCCAGCAGCAGACAGGGGGGTCTGGTCGATGAGCAGTTCTTC
CDR3aa: CASSRQGGLVDEQFF

abundance: -
v_gene: TRBV9
d_gene: -
j_gene: TRBJ2-7
CDR3nt: TGTGCCAGCAGCGTAGGGGGGTATGGAGGGGAGTGGCAGTACTTC
CDR3aa: CASSVGGYGGEWQYF

abundance: few
v_gene: TRBV6-5
d_gene: -
j_gene: TRBJ2-3
CDR3nt: TGTGCCAGCAGAGGCAGGGTCCCAGATACGCAGTATTTT
CDR3aa: CASRGRVPDTQYF

abundance: once
v_gene: TRBV7-9
d_gene: TRBD2
j_gene: TRBJ2-5
CDR3nt: TGTGCCAGCAGCTCCGGACTAGCGGGAGTGGAGACCCAGTACTTC
CDR3aa: CASSSGLAGVETQYF

abundance: few
v_gene: TRBV28
d_gene: TRBD1
j_gene: TRBJ2-7
CDR3nt: TGTGCCAGCAGGGAAACAGGGGGATCCTACGAGCAGTACTTC
CDR3aa: CASRETGGSYEQYF

abundance: -
v_gene: TRBV7-9
d_gene: -
j_gene: TRBJ1-2
CDR3nt: TGTGCCAGCAGCTCAGGACACGCAGCTAACTATGGCTACACCTTC
CDR3aa: CASSSGHAANYGYTF

abundance: -
v_gene: TRBV6-1
d_gene: TRBD1
j_gene: TRBJ2-7
CDR3nt: TGTGCCAGCAGCACCTGGACAGGGGTTTACGAGCAGTACTTC
CDR3aa: CASSTWTGVYEQYF

abundance: -
v_gene: TRBV6-1
d_gene: -
j_gene: TRBJ2-7
CDR3nt: TGTGCCACCAGGCTACAGAGAAACTACGAGCAGTACTTC
CDR3aa: CATRLQRNYEQYF

abundance: -
v_gene: TRBV6-5
d_gene: -
j_gene: TRBJ1-4
CDR3nt: TGTGCCAGCAGCGAAGGGCAGGGAAATGAAAAACTGTTTTTT
CDR3aa: CASSEGQGNEKLFF

abundance: few
v_gene: TRBV5-1
d_gene: TRBD1
j_gene: TRBJ1-1
CDR3nt: TGCGCCAGCAGCTGGGACAGGGTGAACACTGAAGCTTTCTTT
CDR3aa: CASSWDRVNTEAFF

abundance: -
v_gene: TRBV27
d_gene: TRBD1
j_gene: TRBJ2-7
CDR3nt: TGTGCCAGCACCTTAAGGACAGGTTTAGGCGAGCAGTACTTC
CDR3aa: CASTLRTGLGEQYF

abundance: -
v_gene: TRBV7-9
d_gene: TRBD1
j_gene: TRBJ2-7
CDR3nt: TGTGCCAGCAGCTTCGACAGGGGCTCCTACGAGCAGTACTTC
CDR3aa: CASSFDRGSYEQYF

abundance: few
v_gene: TRBV5-1
d_gene: -
j_gene: TRBJ1-2
CDR3nt: TGCGCCAGCAGCTTGGCCGTAGAGTCGGGCTACACCTTC
CDR3aa: CASSLAVESGYTF

abundance: -
v_gene: TRBV4-2
d_gene: TRBD2
j_gene: TRBJ2-1
CDR3nt: TGTGCCAGCAGCCAATTAAGCGGGAGTAGAAATGAGCAGTTCTTC
CDR3aa: CASSQLSGSRNEQFF

abundance: -
v_gene: TRBV7-9
d_gene: -
j_gene: TRBJ2-7
CDR3nt: TGTGCCAGCAGCAGTAGCGGCACCTACGAGCAGTACTTC
CDR3aa: CASSSSGTYEQYF

abundance: -
v_gene: TRBV7-9
d_gene: -
j_gene: TRBJ1-4
CDR3nt: TGTGCCAGCAGCTTAGTTCCCAGGGCTAACGAAAAACTGTTTTTT
CDR3aa: CASSLVPRANEKLFF

abundance: -
v_gene: TRBV5-1
d_gene: -
j_gene: TRBJ2-7
CDR3nt: TGCGCCAGCAGCTTGACGGGAAGCTCCTACGAGCAGTACTTC
CDR3aa: CASSLTGSSYEQYF

abundance: -
v_gene: TRBV6-1
d_gene: -
j_gene: TRBJ2-1
CDR3nt: TGTGCCAGCAGTGTTACAGGCTCCTACAATGAGCAGTTCTTC
CDR3aa: CASSVTGSYNEQFF